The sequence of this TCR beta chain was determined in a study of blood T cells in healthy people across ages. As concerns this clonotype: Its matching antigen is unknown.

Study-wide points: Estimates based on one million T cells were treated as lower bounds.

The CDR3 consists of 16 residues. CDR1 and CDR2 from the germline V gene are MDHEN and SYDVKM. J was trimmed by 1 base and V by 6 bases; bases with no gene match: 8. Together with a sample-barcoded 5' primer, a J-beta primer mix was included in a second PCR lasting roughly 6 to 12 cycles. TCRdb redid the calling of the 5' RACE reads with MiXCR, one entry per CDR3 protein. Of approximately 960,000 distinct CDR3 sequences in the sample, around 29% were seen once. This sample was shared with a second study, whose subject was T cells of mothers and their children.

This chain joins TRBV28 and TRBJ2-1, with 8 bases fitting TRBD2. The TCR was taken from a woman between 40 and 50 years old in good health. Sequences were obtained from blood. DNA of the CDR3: TGTGCCAGCAGGAGGTCTTCGGGGGGGTCCTACAATGAGCAGTTCTTC. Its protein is CASRRSSGGSYNEQFF.